The 5 T cell receptor beta chains given below trace back to one sample, sequenced in a study of blood T cells in healthy people across ages. Sample-barcoded 5' priming and a J-beta primer mix drove a second PCR of roughly 6 to 12 cycles. TCRdb analysed the 5' RACE reads with MiXCR anew, one entry per CDR3 protein. The data show about 1 million distinct CDR3 sequences, 45% seen once. Sample: blood. The receptors were gathered from a woman aged 55-70 years in good health.

The chain is built from TRBV7-9 and TRBJ2-1; 10 bases line up with TRBD2. V shed 3 bases, J shed 15 bases, and the junction held 5 bases outside the gene matches. The CDR3 is 12 residues long. Germline-derived CDR1 and CDR2 are SEHNR and FQNEAQ (reference sequence). The CDR3 DNA reads TGTGCCAGCAGCTTCCAGCGGGAGGGTACGTTCTTC. Its translation is CASSFQREGTFF.

A few counts support this clonotype. The chain employs TRBV10-3 and TRBJ1-2; 8 bases map to TRBD1. Germline V gene lookup returns CDR1 ENHRY and CDR2 SYGVKD. After removal of 3 bases from V and 4 bases from J, the junction contained 10 bases not matched to a gene. The CDR3 is made up of 16 amino acids. Written as DNA, the CDR3 is TGTGCCATCAGTGAAGGACAGGGATCTTCGGGCTATGGCTACACCTTC. This gives the protein CAISEGQGSSGYGYTF.

V and J are TRBV12-3 or TRBV12-4 and TRBJ2-5; TRBD1 aligns across 8 bases. The length of the CDR3 is 15 residues. J gave up 1 base and V 6 bases, and 7 bases lay outside the gene matches. In nucleotides, the CDR3 is TGTGCCAGCAGGCCTGACAGGGGTCTCCAAGAGACCCAGTACTTC. This codes for CASRPDRGLQETQYF.

The chain couples TRBV9 to TRBJ2-5, with TRBD1 matching 7 bases. Per germline, CDR1 SGDLS and CDR2 YYNGEE. The CDR3 loop spans 14 amino acids. After removal of 4 bases from V and 5 bases from J, the junction contained 8 bases not matched to a gene. DNA of the CDR3: TGTGCCAGCAGCTACAGGGGTTCGGAGGAGACCCAGTACTTC. This gives the protein CASSYRGSEETQYF.

The chain joins TRBV5-6 to TRBJ2-1, with no clear D. The CDR3 is 16 amino acids. The germline V gene encodes CDR1 SGHDT and CDR2 YYEEEE. V shed 0 bases and J shed 0 bases, with 10 bases lying between them. In DNA form, the CDR3 reads TGTGCCAGCAGCTTGGGCGGAAGAGACTCCTACAATGAGCAGTTCTTC. It codes for CASSLGGRDSYNEQFF. The whole variable domain, remainder taken from reference TRBV5-6 and TRBJ2-1, is DAGVTQSPTHLIKTRGQQVTLRCSPKSGHDTVSWYQQALGQGPQFIFQYYEEEERQRGNFPDRFSGHQFPNYSSELNVNALLLGDSALYLCASSLGGRDSYNEQFFGPGTRLTVL.